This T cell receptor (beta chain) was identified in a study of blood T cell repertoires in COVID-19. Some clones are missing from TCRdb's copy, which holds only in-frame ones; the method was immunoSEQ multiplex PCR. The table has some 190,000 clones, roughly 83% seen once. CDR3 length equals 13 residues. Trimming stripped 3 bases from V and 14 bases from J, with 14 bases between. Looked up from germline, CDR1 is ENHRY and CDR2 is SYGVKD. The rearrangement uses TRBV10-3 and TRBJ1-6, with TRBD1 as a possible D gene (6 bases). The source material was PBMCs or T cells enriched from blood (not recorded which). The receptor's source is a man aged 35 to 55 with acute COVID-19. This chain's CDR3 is CAISEIGGHSLHF. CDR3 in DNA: TGTGCCATCAGTGAAATAGGGGGTCATTCCCTCCACTTT.